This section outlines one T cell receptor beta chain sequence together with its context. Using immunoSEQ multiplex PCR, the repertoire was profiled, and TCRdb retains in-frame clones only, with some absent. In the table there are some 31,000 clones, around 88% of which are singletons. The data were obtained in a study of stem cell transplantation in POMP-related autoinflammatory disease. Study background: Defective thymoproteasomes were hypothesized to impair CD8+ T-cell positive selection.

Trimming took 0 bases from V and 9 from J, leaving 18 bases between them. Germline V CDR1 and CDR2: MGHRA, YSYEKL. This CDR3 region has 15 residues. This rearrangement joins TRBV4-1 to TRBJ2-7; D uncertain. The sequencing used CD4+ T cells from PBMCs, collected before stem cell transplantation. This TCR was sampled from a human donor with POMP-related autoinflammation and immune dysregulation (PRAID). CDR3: CASSQDQNRALLQYF. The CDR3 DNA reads TGCGCCAGCAGCCAAGATCAGAACCGAGCCCTGCTGCAGTACTTC.